The text below deals with one T cell receptor (beta chain). Researchers ran the assay at a deep level. Assay used: immunoSEQ multiplex PCR; TCRdb lists only in-frame clones, some missing. The sample carries 850,000 to 1,100,000 clones, about 72% recorded once. The data derive from a study of shared clonotypes between healthy human individuals. Study overall: The study drew on a couple of women and a few men aged 18 to 49 as donors.

The germline gives CDR1 MNHNS, CDR2 SASEGT. CDR3 length: 14 residues. The ends were cut back, 6 bases at V and 0 bases at J, with 10 bases in the middle. The chain uses TRBV6-1 and TRBJ2-3, with D perhaps matching TRBD1 (6 bases). This receptor was taken from a young man in good health. Some clones in this sample may be carry-over from other donors' samples. The sequencing input was memory CD4+ T cells from PBMCs. The subset: CD45RA-negative fraction. This CDR3 is CASSPGQSTDTQYF. Written as DNA, the CDR3 is TGTGCCAGCAGCCCAGGACAGAGCACAGATACGCAGTATTTT.